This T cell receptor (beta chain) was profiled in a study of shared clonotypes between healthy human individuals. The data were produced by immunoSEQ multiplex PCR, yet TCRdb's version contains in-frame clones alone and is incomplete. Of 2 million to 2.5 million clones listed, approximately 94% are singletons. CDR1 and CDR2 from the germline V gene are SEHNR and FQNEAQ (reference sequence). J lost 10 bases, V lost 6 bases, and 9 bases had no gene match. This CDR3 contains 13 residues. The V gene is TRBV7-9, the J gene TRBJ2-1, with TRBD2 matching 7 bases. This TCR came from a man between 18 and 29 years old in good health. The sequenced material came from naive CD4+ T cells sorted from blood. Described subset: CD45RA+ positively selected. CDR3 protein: CASSSLQRGEQFF. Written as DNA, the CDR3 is TGTGCCAGCAGTTCCCTGCAGCGGGGAGAGCAGTTCTTC. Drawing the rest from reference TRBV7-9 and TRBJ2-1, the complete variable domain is DTGVSQNPRHKITKRGQNVTFRCDPISEHNRLYWYRQTLGQGPEFLTYFQNEAQLEKSRLLSDRFSAERPKGSFSTLEIQRTEQGDSAMYLCASSSLQRGEQFFGPGTRLTVL.